Below are 20 T cell receptor beta chains sequenced from a single sample in a study of T cell responses to AZD1222 COVID-19 vaccine. Generated by immunoSEQ multiplex PCR, the TCRdb table keeps only in-frame clones and is missing some. The sample includes around 180,000 clones, 85% to 95% of them seen just once. Specimen: peripheral blood, collected on day 0 of AZD1222 vaccination. The receptors stem from an adult in good health.

This chain links TRBV19 with TRBJ2-7; 7 nucleotides align to TRBD1. The trim removed 3 bases at V and 0 bases at J, leaving 11 bases unmatched. CDR3 length: 17 amino acids. The germline V gene has CDR1 LNHDA and CDR2 SQIVND (reference sequence). The DNA for the CDR3 is TGTGCCAGTAGTATCCGATGGGGACAGCTACTCTCCTACGAGCAGTACTTC. Protein: CASSIRWGQLLSYEQYF.

The chain joins TRBV9 to TRBJ2-7, with D perhaps TRBD2 (7 bases). The germline V and J ends were trimmed by 4 bases and 2 bases, with 19 bases remaining between them. The CDR3 spans 16 residues. In germline, CDR1 is SGDLS, CDR2 YYNGEE. CDR3 sequence (DNA): TGTGCCAGCAGCCCGAGTGAGAGGGGGGGTACCTACGAGCAGTACTTC. It specifies CASSPSERGGTYEQYF.

The chain links TRBV5-4 to TRBJ2-7; 9 bases match TRBD2. The CDR3 length is 16 residues. Looked up from germline, CDR1 is SGHNT and CDR2 is YYREEE (reference sequence). After removal of 4 bases from V and 5 bases from J, the junction contained 13 bases not matched to a gene. CDR3 nucleotide sequence: TGTGCCAGCAGCCTCCGGCCCGCGGGAGGGCCCCACGAGCAGTACTTC. Its translation is CASSLRPAGGPHEQYF.

The chain couples TRBV19 to TRBJ2-1; TRBD2 aligns across 9 bases. Germline values: CDR1 LNHDA, CDR2 SQIVND (reference sequence). The CDR3 covers 15 residues. The J segment lost 3 bases and the V segment lost 4 bases, leaving 4 bases of the junction unmatched. CDR3 loop: CASSNSGSGYNEQFF. The DNA of the CDR3 is TGTGCCAGTAGTAATAGCGGGAGTGGCTACAATGAGCAGTTCTTC.

The CDR3 region has the DNA TGTGCCAGCAGCTCTCAACAGGGACAGCCCCAGCATTTT. Its protein is CASSSQQGQPQHF. The chain is built from TRBV7-2 and TRBJ1-5; D is possibly TRBD1 (6 bases). Trimming shortened V by 4 bases and J by 7 bases, and 11 bases separated the two germline ends. The CDR3 runs 13 residues. Germline V gives CDR1 SGHTA, CDR2 FQGNSA.

The rearrangement uses TRBV6-5 and TRBJ2-7; 7 bases align to TRBD2. J lost 1 base, V lost 6 bases, and 6 bases had no gene match. Germline V gene lookup returns CDR1 MNHEY and CDR2 SVGAGI. This CDR3 spans 14 amino acids. CDR3 nucleotide sequence: TGTGCCAGCAGAGAGAGCGGGGTTTCCTACGAGCAGTACTTC. Its translation: CASRESGVSYEQYF.

The V gene is TRBV28, the J gene TRBJ2-1; 11 positions agree with TRBD2. Germline CDR1 and CDR2: MDHEN and SYDVKM. This CDR3 contains 13 residues. After removal of 9 bases from V and 5 bases from J, the junction contained 3 bases not matched to a gene. The CDR3 is CASQTSGNNEQFF. In nucleotides, the CDR3 is TGTGCCAGTCAGACTAGCGGGAACAATGAGCAGTTCTTC. Looking up the rest from reference TRBV28 and TRBJ2-1 gives the full variable domain: DVKVTQSSRYLVKRTGEKVFLECVQDMDHENMFWYRQDPGLGLRLIYFSYDVKMKEKGDIPEGYSVSREKKERFSLILESASTNQTSMYLCASQTSGNNEQFFGPGTRLTVL.

Only one count was recorded for this clone. The chain is built from TRBV7-3 and TRBJ2-1, with 10 bases that match TRBD2. This CDR3 comprises 16 residues. The germline CDR1 and CDR2 sequences are SGHTA and FQGTGA. The trim removed 4 bases at V and 7 bases at J, leaving 10 bases unmatched. The CDR3 region has the DNA TGTGCCAGCAGCTCCCTAGCGGGAGTCACGTGGAATGAGCAGTTCTTC. Amino acid sequence: CASSSLAGVTWNEQFF.

This clone was detected once. V usage is TRBV30 and J usage is TRBJ1-1; perhaps TRBD1 as D (6 bases). There are 15 residues in the CDR3. Germline CDR1 GTSNPN, CDR2 SVGIG (reference sequence). Trimming stripped 1 base from V and 5 bases from J, with 17 bases between. The CDR3 bases are TGTGCCTGGAGTGACAGGGCCCGCCTGGGGACTGAAGCTTTCTTT. Translation: CAWSDRARLGTEAFF.

The chain carries TRBV7-9 and TRBJ1-2; D is unresolved. Germline V gene data show CDR1 as SEHNR and CDR2 as FQNEAQ (reference sequence). Trimming removed 5 bases at V and 6 bases at J, with 13 bases between. This CDR3 region has 13 residues. CDR3 sequence reads: CASSSEARHGYTF. The CDR3 nucleotides read TGTGCCAGCAGCAGTGAGGCCCGGCATGGCTACACCTTC.

The genes are TRBV28 and TRBJ1-2; D gene ambiguous. CDR1 and CDR2 (germline): MDHEN, SYDVKM. Trimming removed 8 bases from V and 1 base from J, with 5 bases in between. CDR3 length: 11 amino acids. The CDR3 bases are TGTGCCAGCGGCAATAACTATGGCTACACCTTC. Translated: CASGNNYGYTF.

The rearrangement links TRBV7-3 to TRBJ1-2; D might be TRBD1 (6 bases). V gave up 5 bases and J gave up 3 bases, with 13 bases separating them. CDR1 and CDR2 from the germline V gene are SGHTA and FQGTGA. CDR3 length equals 14 residues. CDR3 bases: TGTGCCAGCAGCCCGGGGACAAACGACTATGGCTACACCTTC. It specifies CASSPGTNDYGYTF. The whole variable domain, filled in from reference TRBV7-3 and TRBJ1-2, reads GAGVSQTPSNKVTEKGKYVELRCDPISGHTALYWYRQSLGQGPEFLIYFQGTGAADDSGLPNDRFFAVRPEGSVSTLKIQRTERGDSAVYLCASSPGTNDYGYTFGSGTRLTVV.

The chain links TRBV19 to TRBJ2-1; 12 bases are a match to TRBD2. Germline V gene sequence: CDR1 LNHDA, CDR2 SQIVND (reference sequence). Unmatched junction bases numbered 1, after V lost 5 bases and J lost 2 bases. This CDR3 contains 15 residues. The CDR3 DNA sequence: TGTGCCAGTAGTGGACTAGCGGGACCCTACAATGAGCAGTTCTTC. Translated, it gives CASSGLAGPYNEQFF.

This clone was picked up a small number of times. This CDR3 is CASRDYRDKNYGYTF. The CDR3 coding sequence is TGTGCCAGCAGGGACTACCGGGACAAGAACTATGGCTACACCTTC. The rearrangement joins TRBV11-2 to TRBJ1-2; D is perhaps TRBD1 (6 bases). V lost 6 bases, J lost 2 bases, and 16 bases lay in between. Germline CDR1 reads SGHAT; CDR2 reads FQNNGV. The CDR3 consists of 15 residues.

This rearrangement joins TRBV11-2 to TRBJ1-3, with unresolved D. In germline, CDR1 is SGHAT, CDR2 FQNNGV. V lost 1 base to trimming and J lost 0 bases, with 7 bases between them. The CDR3 sequence is 15 residues long. The CDR3 nucleotides read TGTGCCAGCAGCTTAGCCGGGTACTCTGGAAACACCATATATTTT. Translation: CASSLAGYSGNTIYF. Full variable domain (missing parts from reference TRBV11-2 and TRBJ1-3): EAGVAQSPRYKIIEKRQSVAFWCNPISGHATLYWYQQILGQGPKLLIQFQNNGVVDDSQLPKDRFSAERLKGVDSTLKIQPAKLEDSAVYLCASSLAGYSGNTIYFGEGSWLTVV.

The chain couples TRBV30 to TRBJ1-6; no definite D call. Trimming pared 0 bases from V and 15 bases from J, leaving 12 bases between. In germline, CDR1 is GTSNPN, CDR2 SVGIG (reference sequence). This CDR3 has 12 amino acids. CDR3 nucleotide sequence: TGTGCCTGGAGTGTAGGAGGGTATGACCTCCACTTT. This translates into CAWSVGGYDLHF. Using reference TRBV30 and TRBJ1-6 for the parts outside the CDR3, the full variable domain is SQTIHQWPATLVQPVGSPLSLECTVEGTSNPNLYWYRQAAGRGLQLLFYSVGIGQISSEVPQNLSASRPQDRQFILSSKKLLLSDSGFYLCAWSVGGYDLHFGNGTRLTVT.

The chain couples TRBV6-5 to TRBJ1-1; the D is unclear. This CDR3 region has 13 residues. V was pared by 7 bases and J by 0 bases, with 9 bases between. Germline V gives CDR1 MNHEY, CDR2 SVGAGI. CDR3 sequence (DNA): TGTGCCAGCACGGGTGGAATGAACACTGAAGCTTTCTTT. This translates into CASTGGMNTEAFF.

The gene calls are TRBV20-1 and TRBJ2-3, with TRBD2 matching 9 bases. CDR3 length: 15 amino acids. Germline V CDR1 and CDR2: DFQATT, SNEGSKA (reference sequence). J gave up 5 bases and V 3 bases, and 9 bases lay outside the gene matches. The CDR3 DNA follows: TGCAGTGCTAGTCGAGGCGGGAGGGCTCAAGATACGCAGTATTTT. Translating it yields CSASRGGRAQDTQYF.

Comment on this clone: The sample contains more than one DNA sequence encoding this CDR3. The V gene is TRBV19, the J gene TRBJ1-1; D call uncertain. Trimming removed 2 bases from V and 1 base from J, with 2 bases in between. CDR3 length: 12 amino acids. CDR1 and CDR2 (germline): LNHDA, SQIVND (reference sequence). The chain's CDR3 is CASSIQNTEAFF. In DNA, the CDR3 is TGTGCCAGTAGTATACAGAACACTGAAGCTTTCTTT.

In this sample, this clone turned up once. The chain joins TRBV11-2 to TRBJ2-7; TRBD2 matches at 8 bases. The CDR3 sequence is 15 residues long. CDR1 SGHAT and CDR2 FQNNGV come from the germline V gene. V shed 5 bases and J 2 bases; nucleotides not matched to a gene: 8. CDR3 in DNA: TGTGCCAGCAGCGGAGCGGGAGTGGGGACCTACGAGCAGTACTTC. Its protein is CASSGAGVGTYEQYF.